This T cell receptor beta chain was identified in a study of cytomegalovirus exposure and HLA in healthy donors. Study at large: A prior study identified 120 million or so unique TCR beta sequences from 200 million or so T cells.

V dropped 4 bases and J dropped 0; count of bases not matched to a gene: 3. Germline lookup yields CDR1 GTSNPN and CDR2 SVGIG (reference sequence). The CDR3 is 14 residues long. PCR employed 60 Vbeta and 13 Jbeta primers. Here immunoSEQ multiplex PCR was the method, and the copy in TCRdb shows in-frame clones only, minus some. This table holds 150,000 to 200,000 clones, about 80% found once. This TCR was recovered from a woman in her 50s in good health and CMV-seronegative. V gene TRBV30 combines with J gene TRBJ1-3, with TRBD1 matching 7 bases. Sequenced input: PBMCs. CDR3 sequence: CAWTGQSSGNTIYF. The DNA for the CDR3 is TGTGCCTGGACGGGACAGAGCTCTGGAAACACCATATATTTT. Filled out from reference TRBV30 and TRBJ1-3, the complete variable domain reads SQTIHQWPATLVQPVGSPLSLECTVEGTSNPNLYWYRQAAGRGLQLLFYSVGIGQISSEVPQNLSASRPQDRQFILSSKKLLLSDSGFYLCAWTGQSSGNTIYFGEGSWLTVV.